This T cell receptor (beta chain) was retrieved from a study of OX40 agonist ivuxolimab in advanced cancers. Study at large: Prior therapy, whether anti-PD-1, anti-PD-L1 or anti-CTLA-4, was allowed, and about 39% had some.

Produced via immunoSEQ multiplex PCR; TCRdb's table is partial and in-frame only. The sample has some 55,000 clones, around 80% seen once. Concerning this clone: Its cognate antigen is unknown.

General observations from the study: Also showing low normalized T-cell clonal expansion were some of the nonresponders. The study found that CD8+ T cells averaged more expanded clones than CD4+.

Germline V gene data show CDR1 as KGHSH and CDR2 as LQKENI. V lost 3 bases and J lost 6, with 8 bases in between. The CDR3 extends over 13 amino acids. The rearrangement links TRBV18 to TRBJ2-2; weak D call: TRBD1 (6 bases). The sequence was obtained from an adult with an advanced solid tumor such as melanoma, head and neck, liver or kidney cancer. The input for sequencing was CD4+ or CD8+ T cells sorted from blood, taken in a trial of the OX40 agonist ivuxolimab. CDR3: CASSPAGAGELFF. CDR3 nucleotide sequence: TGTGCCAGCTCACCTGCAGGGGCCGGGGAGCTGTTTTTT.